Listed below are T cell receptor beta chains from one sample, sequenced in a study of control samples from healthy donors and cancer patients. Sequenced by immunoSEQ multiplex PCR; TCRdb stores in-frame clones only, minus some. The sample has some 140,000 clones, approximately 91% seen once. The material sequenced was blood. The receptors derive from a woman aged 30 to 39 in good health. Both conserved end residues are part of each CDR3. Size tells how often a clone was seen (once, few, many) or the class of an expanded clone, and some rows leave it out.

CDR3 protein: CASSQWDAGANVLTF
V gene: TRBV3-1/TRBV3-2
clone size: .

CDR3 protein: CAWSSRLPRGPKQETQYF
V gene: TRBV30
clone size: .

CDR3 protein: CASSEVGGSYGYTF
V gene: TRBV6-1
clone size: .

CDR3 protein: CASSVSSGAYNEQFF
V gene: TRBV2
clone size: .

CDR3 protein: CAWSGGQYGYTF
V gene: TRBV30
clone size: .

CDR3 protein: CASRSWAGDTGELFF
V gene: TRBV11-2
clone size: .

CDR3 protein: CASSPGTGAGETQYF
V gene: TRBV5-5
clone size: .

CDR3 protein: CASSDIGPTLAAFF
V gene: TRBV6-1
clone size: .

CDR3 protein: CASSFDRDQPQHF
V gene: TRBV7-2
clone size: .

CDR3 protein: CASSLTENQPQHF
V gene: TRBV28
clone size: .

CDR3 protein: CSASKSSGSVETQYF
V gene: TRBV20-1
clone size: .

CDR3 protein: CASSSRGETQYF
V gene: TRBV9
clone size: .

CDR3 protein: CATSDPNTGGNYGYTF
V gene: TRBV24-1
clone size: once

CDR3 protein: CASRAPHSNQPQHF
V gene: TRBV10-3
clone size: .

CDR3 protein: CASTGESAGGYTF
V gene: TRBV2
clone size: once

CDR3 protein: CASSERVPQETQYF
V gene: TRBV2
clone size: .

CDR3 protein: CASSHERGRAEAFF
V gene: TRBV3-1/TRBV3-2
clone size: .

CDR3 protein: CASSMAGQNDYGYTF
V gene: TRBV19
clone size: .

CDR3 protein: CASKLEGGTEAFF
V gene: TRBV6-5
clone size: .

CDR3 protein: CASRPGGENTEAFF
V gene: TRBV28
clone size: .

CDR3 protein: CASSEYRGAQYF
V gene: TRBV27
clone size: few

CDR3 protein: CASMESGPELFF
V gene: TRBV19
clone size: .

CDR3 protein: CASSSQGTGYTF
V gene: TRBV11-2
clone size: .

CDR3 protein: CATGGNVRSGANVLTF
V gene: TRBV7-7
clone size: .

CDR3 protein: CASSPSGRNTEAFF
V gene: TRBV18
clone size: .

CDR3 protein: CASSLGTVKETQYF
V gene: TRBV11-2
clone size: .

CDR3 protein: CASSRGGTEAFF
V gene: TRBV18
clone size: .

CDR3 protein: CASSLRETQYF
V gene: TRBV5-1
clone size: few

CDR3 protein: CATSILPPSGRPHEQYF
V gene: TRBV15
clone size: .

CDR3 protein: CASSQEAGYEQYF
V gene: TRBV4-1
clone size: few

CDR3 protein: CASSIPARQLGQGYNEQFF
V gene: TRBV19
clone size: .

CDR3 protein: CSVEVWDGPYNEQFF
V gene: TRBV29-1
clone size: once

CDR3 protein: CASRTPAYGYTF
V gene: TRBV2
clone size: .

CDR3 protein: CASSQTGEAFF
V gene: TRBV3-1/TRBV3-2
clone size: .

CDR3 protein: CASSYLTQDEQYF
V gene: TRBV6-5
clone size: .

CDR3 protein: CASSYLGQPQHF
V gene: TRBV6-5
clone size: .

CDR3 protein: CASSDRGGELFF
V gene: TRBV5-1
clone size: .

CDR3 protein: CASSESAPLLGYTF
V gene: TRBV2
clone size: .

CDR3 protein: CATALTSYRDGYTF
V gene: TRBV28
clone size: .

CDR3 protein: CSASAPGTEKDTQYF
V gene: TRBV20-1
clone size: .